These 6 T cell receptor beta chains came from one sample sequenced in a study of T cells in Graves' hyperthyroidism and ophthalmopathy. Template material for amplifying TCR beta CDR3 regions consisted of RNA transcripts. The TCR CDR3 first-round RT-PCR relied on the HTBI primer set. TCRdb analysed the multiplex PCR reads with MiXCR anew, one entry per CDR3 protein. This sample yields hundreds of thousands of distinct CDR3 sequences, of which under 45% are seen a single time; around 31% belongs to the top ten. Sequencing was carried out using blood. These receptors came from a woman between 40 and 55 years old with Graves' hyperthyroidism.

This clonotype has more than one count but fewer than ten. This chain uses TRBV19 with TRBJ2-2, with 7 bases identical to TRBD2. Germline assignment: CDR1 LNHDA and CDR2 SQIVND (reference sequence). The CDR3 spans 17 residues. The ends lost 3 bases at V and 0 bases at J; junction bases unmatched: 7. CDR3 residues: CASSMGGSGSNTGELFF. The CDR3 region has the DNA TGTGCCAGTAGTATGGGGGGTAGCGGGTCGAACACCGGGGAGCTGTTTTTT.

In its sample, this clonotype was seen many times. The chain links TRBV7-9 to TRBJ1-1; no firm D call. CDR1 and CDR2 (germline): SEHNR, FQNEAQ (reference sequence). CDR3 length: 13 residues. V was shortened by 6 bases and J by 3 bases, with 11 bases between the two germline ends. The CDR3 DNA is TGTGCCAGCAGTGGCGGGAAGGACACTGAAGCTTTCTTT. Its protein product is CASSGGKDTEAFF.

CDR3 nucleotide sequence: TGTGCCACCAGTGTTCCGGGGCTGAACTATGGCTACACCTTC. Protein: CATSVPGLNYGYTF. The chain joins TRBV24-1 to TRBJ1-2, with D possibly being TRBD1 (5 bases). The germline gives CDR1 KGHDR, CDR2 SFDVKD. There are 14 residues in the CDR3. Trimming cost V 5 bases and J 2 bases, with 11 bases left between them.

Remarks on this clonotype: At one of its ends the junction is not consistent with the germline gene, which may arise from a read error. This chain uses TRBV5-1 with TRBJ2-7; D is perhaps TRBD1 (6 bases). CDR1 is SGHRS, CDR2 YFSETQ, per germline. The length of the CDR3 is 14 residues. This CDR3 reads CGSSLAQGPHEQYF. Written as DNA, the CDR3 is TGCGGCAGCAGCTTGGCCCAGGGGCCCCACGAGCAGTACTTC.

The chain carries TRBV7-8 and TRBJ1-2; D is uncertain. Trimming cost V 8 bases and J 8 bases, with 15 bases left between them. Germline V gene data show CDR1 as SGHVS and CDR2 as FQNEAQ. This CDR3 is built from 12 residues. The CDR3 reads CASSSRPGGYTF. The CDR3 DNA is TGTGCCAGCTCATCCAGGCCTGGAGGCTACACCTTC.

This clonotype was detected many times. CDR3 in amino acids: CASSYGWEDTIYF. The DNA of the CDR3 is TGTGCCAGCAGCTATGGCTGGGAAGACACCATATATTTT. The chain joins TRBV5-6 to TRBJ1-3; D is ambiguous. Germline assignment: CDR1 SGHDT and CDR2 YYEEEE. This CDR3 is built from 13 residues. V was cut by 3 bases and J by 8 bases, with 12 bases left in between.